The 13 T cell receptor beta chains reported below all come from one sample, sequenced in a study of blood T cell repertoires in COVID-19. Repertoires were generated with immunoSEQ multiplex PCR, while TCRdb's copy carries only in-frame clones and drops some. This sample has 20,000 to 30,000 clones, with approximately 77% found just once. The source material was peripheral blood. All receptors come from an elderly man with active or convalescent COVID-19.

The V and J genes are TRBV5-1 and TRBJ2-3, with 10 bases matching TRBD1. Germline V gene data show CDR1 as SGHRS and CDR2 as YFSETQ. This CDR3 comprises 15 residues. V shed 4 bases and J 3 bases; nucleotides not matched to a gene: 5. The CDR3 region is CASSKGQGTTDTQYF. DNA of the CDR3: TGCGCCAGCAGCAAGGGACAGGGGACGACAGATACGCAGTATTTT.

The chain uses TRBV19 and TRBJ1-1; 10 nucleotides line up with TRBD1. V gave up 3 bases and J gave up 4 bases; unmatched junction bases: 5. Germline V gene data show CDR1 as LNHDA and CDR2 as SQIVND (reference sequence). There are 15 residues in the CDR3. The chain's CDR3 is CASSIDRGQATEAFF. The CDR3 coding sequence is TGTGCCAGTAGTATTGACAGGGGGCAGGCCACTGAAGCTTTCTTT. The whole variable domain, filled in from reference TRBV19 and TRBJ1-1, reads DGGITQSPKYLFRKEGQNVTLSCEQNLNHDAMYWYRQDPGQGLRLIYYSQIVNDFQKGDIAEGYSVSREKKESFPLTVTSAQKNPTAFYLCASSIDRGQATEAFFGQGTRLTVV.

V usage is TRBV6-5 and J usage is TRBJ1-5; 8 bases agree with TRBD1. The CDR3 has 13 residues. Unmatched junction bases numbered 1, after V lost 4 bases and J lost 5 bases. From germline, CDR1 is MNHEY and CDR2 SVGAGI. CDR3 amino acids: CASSSDRDQPQHF. CDR3 DNA: TGTGCCAGCAGTTCGGACAGGGATCAGCCCCAGCATTTT.

The chain employs TRBV7-2 and TRBJ1-3; 7 nucleotides match TRBD1. In germline, CDR1 is SGHTA, CDR2 FQGNSA. The CDR3 contains 17 residues. With V trimmed by 4 bases and J by 0 bases, 9 bases remained unmatched. CDR3 sequence: CASSSQGSLHSGNTIYF. The CDR3 DNA follows: TGTGCCAGCAGCTCACAGGGGTCCTTACACTCTGGAAACACCATATATTTT. Drawing the rest from reference TRBV7-2 and TRBJ1-3, the complete variable domain is GAGVSQSPSNKVTEKGKDVELRCDPISGHTALYWYRQSLGQGLEFLIYFQGNSAPDKSGLPSDRFSAERTGGSVSTLTIQRTQQEDSAVYLCASSSQGSLHSGNTIYFGEGSWLTVV.

The chain is built from TRBV7-3 and TRBJ2-3; D is ambiguous. Looked up from germline, CDR1 is SGHTA and CDR2 is FQGTGA. V was shortened by 1 base and J by 2 bases, with 10 bases between the two germline ends. This CDR3 is 15 amino acids long. In DNA form, the CDR3 reads TGTGCCAGCAGCTTAATGGCCCTTCCCACAGATACGCAGTATTTT. Amino acids: CASSLMALPTDTQYF.

This clone came up once. V gene TRBV2 combines with J gene TRBJ1-6, with TRBD1 matching 8 bases. Per germline, CDR1 SNHLY and CDR2 FYNNEI. The CDR3 has 17 amino acids. The V segment lost 9 bases and the J segment 0 bases; nucleotides outside the gene matches: 10. CDR3 coding DNA: TGTGCCAGTAGTACCCAGGGACAGGTCTCCTATAATTCACCCCTCCACTTT. Its translation is CASSTQGQVSYNSPLHF.

The rearrangement uses TRBV19 and TRBJ1-1; D remains ambiguous. The CDR3 loop spans 15 amino acids. Germline-derived CDR1 and CDR2 are LNHDA and SQIVND (reference sequence). The ends were cut back, 6 bases at V and 2 bases at J, with 16 bases in the middle. CDR3 nucleotides: TGTGCCAGTAGATCAACCCTCCGGTTAAACACTGAAGCTTTCTTT. Translation gives CASRSTLRLNTEAFF.

The gene calls are TRBV6-2 or TRBV6-3 and TRBJ1-5; 7 bases match TRBD1. CDR1 MNHEY and CDR2 SVGEGT come from the germline V gene. J gave up 7 bases and V 4 bases, and 7 bases lay outside the gene matches. This CDR3 region has 14 residues. The CDR3 nucleotides read TGTGCCAGCAGTTCAGGGGGAACTGGGCAGCCCCAGCATTTT. Its protein product is CASSSGGTGQPQHF.

This chain joins TRBV29-1 and TRBJ2-7; D might be TRBD1 (6 bases). Trimming left V 7 bases short and J 0 bases short, with 10 bases between. Germline V lookup: CDR1 SQVTM, CDR2 ANQGSEA. This CDR3 has 12 residues. The CDR3: CSARTASYEQYF. Written as DNA, the CDR3 is TGCAGCGCCCGGACAGCCTCCTACGAGCAGTACTTC.

The chain employs TRBV11-2 and TRBJ1-6; 7 nucleotides line up with TRBD1. Germline V gives CDR1 SGHAT, CDR2 FQNNGV. The CDR3 covers 17 residues. Trimming at V came to 0 bases and at J to 7 bases, leaving 9 bases not matched to a gene. Here the CDR3 reads CASSLEGWTGPNSPLHF. CDR3 nucleotides: TGTGCCAGCAGCTTAGAGGGATGGACAGGTCCAAATTCACCCCTCCACTTT.

The chain recombines TRBV7-8 with TRBJ1-1; TRBD1 agrees at 9 bases. CDR1 and CDR2 (germline): SGHVS, FQNEAQ. This CDR3 comprises 13 residues. The V segment lost 2 bases and the J segment 6 bases; nucleotides outside the gene matches: 1. CDR3 sequence reads: CASSLRQGAEAFF. CDR3 DNA: TGTGCCAGCAGCTTACGACAGGGGGCTGAAGCTTTCTTT.

This clone has just a few counts. The V gene is TRBV5-1, the J gene TRBJ1-6; 8 nucleotides match TRBD1. V lost 5 bases, J lost 8 bases, and 9 bases stayed unmatched. CDR3 size: 15 residues. Germline V gene lookup returns CDR1 SGHRS and CDR2 YFSETQ. This CDR3 is CASSQGQGAYSPLHF. The CDR3 DNA is TGCGCCAGCAGTCAGGGGCAGGGGGCGTATTCACCCCTCCACTTT.

V gene TRBV11-1 combines with J gene TRBJ2-3; the D gene is possibly TRBD2 (5 bases). The germline CDR1 and CDR2 sequences are SGHAT and FQDESV (reference sequence). Trimming left V 1 base short and J 1 base short, with 12 bases between. This CDR3 contains 16 residues. The CDR3 sequence is CASSLEQRLRTDTQYF. CDR3 DNA sequence: TGTGCCAGCAGCTTAGAACAGAGACTACGCACAGATACGCAGTATTTT.